One T cell receptor (beta chain) is described in this entry. No antigen is known for it. No base-level quality is on record; no much larger clone is a single base apart. This sample stems from a study of long-term antiretroviral therapy in people with HIV (dated by TCRdb to the early 2020s). Regarding the research as a whole: The earliest samples were collected roughly a decade before the 2015 WHO recommendation for immediate ART, at a time when ART was usually postponed until CD4 counts fell. From 30 adults with confirmed HIV infection, the cohort provided roughly 200 cryopreserved PBMC samples, gathered serially across a mean of approximately six years (range 1-12). No cross-contamination during QIAcube processing was seen in test extractions of a monoclonal T-cell line run alongside 30 or so polyclonal samples. Of the roughly 32 participants with HIV, ten to eleven were female. This retrospective serial study examined whether starting ART and sustained HIV suppression were associated with changes in the composition and diversity of the TRB repertoire in peripheral blood. The paper's findings and limits, for the study overall: Because PBMC availability was limited, only the TCR beta chain was sequenced, with no alpha chain pairing. The samples span the years 2004 to 2017, and the ART regimens used at that time may not be as effective as current regimens. Compared with controls, HIV repertoires had narrower CDR3 length ranges, and the network structure pointed to an antigen-experienced repertoire that shifted only slightly toward naive after ART. The repertoire was dominated across all time points by expanded TRB clones identified before ART initiation, although this dominance was seen to fluctuate and to decrease in many PLHIV after ART. No data were available on ART adherence, viral resistance or therapy changes, limiting inferences about post-ART repertoire changes. Starting ART was linked to a significant rise in TRB diversity, yet even with long-term ART the diversity remained significantly lower than in transplant donor controls. Because pre-ART samples had limited cell numbers, profiling was done on unsorted PBMC rather than on sorted CD4+ and CD8+ T cells.

Taken from the germline V gene, the CDR1 and CDR2 loops are SGHVS and FQNEAQ. Between the V and J ends, shortened by 5 bases and 8 bases respectively, the junction contains 13 bases. Its CDR3 holds 14 amino acids, cysteine through phenylalanine. The kept DNA is CDR3 alone, 42 bases in frame from the first base. To be included, a participant needed at least one PBMC sample from before ART initiation plus at least two post-ART samples. All participants with HIV were treated in the United States of America. Before DNA extraction, cryopreserved samples of roughly 1-10 million PBMC were thawed and washed. At the time of the earliest PBMC sample, participants with HIV were aged between roughly 23 and 60 years. PBMC samples were contributed by each participant from 1-4 timepoints before ART initiation and 2-8 timepoints after ART initiation, with a median of 7 samples. For every participant, serial HIV viral load, CD4+ T-cell count, ART history and demographic data were obtained. A Qiagen kit on a QIAcube was used to extract genomic DNA from unsorted PBMC, with samples processed in batches of 12.

The immunoSEQ hsTCRB v3.0 assay was used at survey level resolution to sequence the TRB variable region. The targeted TRB sequencing depth was about 35,000-55,000 T-cell genomes per sample. Pooled TRB libraries were sequenced on an Illumina MiSeq with a v3 150-cycle kit. In the paper's pipeline: Repertoire analysis ran in R within a reproducible Nextflow workflow covering QC, data transformation and analysis. LymphoSeq2, an R package for AIRR-Seq data exploration, was used to implement custom analyses. Four samples that yielded fewer than 5000 total TRB sequences were excluded, so that 188 HIV repertoires were analyzed. Among the approximately 190 retained HIV repertoires, some 60 were collected before ART initiation and roughly 130 after ART initiation. Repertoires were downsampled to 5000 TRB nucleotide sequences, and summary statistics were averaged over 100 downsampling iterations. Only TRB sequences with CDR3 regions of at least seven amino acids were retained for analysis. Diversity was assessed using a clonality score derived from Shannon entropy and using the Gini coefficient. In the repertoire networks, any two of the top 5000 CDR3 amino acid sequences were linked whenever the two sequences differed by an edit distance of one. GLIPH2 predicted antigen specificity groups and MHC restriction for TRB CDR3 amino acid sequences. To flag known CMV, EBV, HIV or tissue antigen associations, CDR3 amino acid sequences were matched against VDJdb and McPAS-TCR. Pre-ART, post-ART and control groups were compared with Wilcoxon signed-rank tests and Holm-Bonferroni correction. The table comes from immuneACCESS by way of TCRdb, which keeps in-frame sequences with V and J called. Part of the clones is missing from these tables; in studies checked, under half for an unresolved V gene and the rest for unknown reasons. V and J calls and clone size are given by that table; D and trimming were obtained from the DNA. Across this sample there are under 15,000 clones, with 82% seen only once. The leading ten clones occupy 15% to 20% of the sample.

The sample in question was unsorted PBMCs, obtained 8.2 years after starting antiretroviral therapy. This sequence was found in a man aged 45-60 years with HIV. The chain links TRBV7-8 with TRBJ1-6; TRBD1 could be the D gene, as 5 bases match. CDR3 reads: CASSPGTAYSPLHF. The nucleotides are TGTGCCAGCAGCCCCGGGACTGCTTATTCACCCCTCCACTTT.